This TCR beta chain came from a study of siplizumab effects on memory and regulatory T cells (dated by TCRdb to the late 2010s). Study-level background: The study looked at the effect of siplizumab, an anti-CD2 antibody, on alloreactive T-cell subsets in allogeneic mixed lymphocyte reactions made from human PBMCs. Results and caveats for the whole study, not just this receptor: The suppressive function of proliferating Tregs from siplizumab cultures was not functionally confirmed. In reactions with siplizumab, an average of approximately 70% of mappable alloreactive CD4+ clones were Treg-derived, compared with 26.9% in control reactions. Unstimulated naive T cells appeared more diverse than memory T cells, and naive cells seemed to contribute substantially to the alloresponse. Sequences below about 10^-5 frequency were poorly captured, so only a minor fraction of alloreactive clones could be mapped to unstimulated subsets. Roughly 80-97% of proliferating CD4+ or CD8+ clones could not be assigned a naive or memory phenotype. The cumulative frequency of alloreactive sequences that could be traced back to unstimulated CD4+ memory T cells was significantly reduced by siplizumab.

Comment on this clone: Its antigen remains undetermined. The sample holds no much larger clone one base away, and base qualities are not on file.

There are 17 amino acids in the CDR3, from cysteine to phenylalanine inclusive. The read is trimmed to its CDR3 DNA, 51 bases read in frame from base 1. The germline V gene (reference sequence) sets CDR1 to MNHEY and CDR2 to SMNVEV. V and J are trimmed by 4 bases and 3 bases, and the gene matches miss 15 bases of the junction. The library was made by the immunoSEQ multiplex PCR assay. Roughly 10^5 TCR templates per sample were assayed on the deep sequencing platform. Genomic DNA extracted from sorted T cells was used for TCRbeta CDR3 sequencing. As for the authors' bioinformatics: The R programming language was used for clonal analysis of TCRbeta CDR3 data. Comparing unstimulated samples against CFSE-low samples taken after the reaction was how alloreactive CD4+ and CD8+ clones were defined. Alloreactive CD4+ clones were assigned to regulatory or non-regulatory origin by matching sequences to sorted unstimulated Treg and non-Treg repertoires. Sourced from immuneACCESS, this table was stored by TCRdb with only in-frame sequences that have V and J called. A share of the clones is absent; for the studies checked, an unresolved V gene accounts for under half, and the remainder has no known explanation. V and J calls and clone size are given by that table; D and trimming were obtained from the DNA. In all, the sample holds 95,000 to 100,000 clones, and about 93% of those were seen once. The ten largest clones represent around 11% of the sample.

Sorted unstimulated T cells, along with proliferating T cells recovered from mixed lymphocyte reactions, underwent TCRbeta CDR3 sequencing. Fresh whole blood from ten HLA-typed healthy donors served as the source for isolating PBMCs. To map where alloreactive clones came from, unstimulated CD4+ non-regulatory T cells were FACS-sorted. The sequence links TRBV27 to TRBJ2-7, with TRBD1 matching 7 junction bases. The receptor's source is a human donor in good health. Sequencing was performed on non-Treg CD4+ T cells sorted from blood. Interpreted using the paper, the cell subset or site label stands for: FACS-sorted unstimulated CD4+ non-regulatory T cells. The bases are TGTGCCAGCAGTTCCCCATCGTATTACACAGGGGTCTACGAGCAGTACTTC. The translation is CASSSPSYYTGVYEQYF.